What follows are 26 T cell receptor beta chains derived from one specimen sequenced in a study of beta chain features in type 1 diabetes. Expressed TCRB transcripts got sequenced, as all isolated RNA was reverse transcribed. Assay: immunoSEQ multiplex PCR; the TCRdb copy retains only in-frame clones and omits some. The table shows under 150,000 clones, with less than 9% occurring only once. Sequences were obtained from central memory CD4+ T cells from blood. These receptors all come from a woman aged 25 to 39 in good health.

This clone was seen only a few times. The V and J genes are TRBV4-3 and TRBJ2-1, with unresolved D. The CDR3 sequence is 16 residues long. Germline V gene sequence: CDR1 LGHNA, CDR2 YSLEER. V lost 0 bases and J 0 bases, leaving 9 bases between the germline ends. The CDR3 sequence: CASSQDRASSYNEQFF. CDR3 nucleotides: TGCGCCAGCAGCCAAGACCGAGCTAGCTCCTACAATGAGCAGTTCTTC.

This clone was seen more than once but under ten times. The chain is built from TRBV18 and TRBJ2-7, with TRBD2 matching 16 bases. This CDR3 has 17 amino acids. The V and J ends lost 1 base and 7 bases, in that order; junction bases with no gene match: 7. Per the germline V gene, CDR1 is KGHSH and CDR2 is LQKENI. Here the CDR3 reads CASSPRGTSGRVAEQYF. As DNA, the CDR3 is TGTGCCAGCTCACCACGAGGGACTAGCGGGAGGGTAGCTGAGCAGTACTTC.

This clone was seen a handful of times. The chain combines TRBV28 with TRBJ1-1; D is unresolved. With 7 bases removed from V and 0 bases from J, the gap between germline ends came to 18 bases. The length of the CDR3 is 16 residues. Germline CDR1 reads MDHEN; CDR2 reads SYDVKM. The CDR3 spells CASTPSWQSMNTEAFF. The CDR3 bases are TGTGCCAGCACGCCTTCGTGGCAGTCCATGAACACTGAAGCTTTCTTT. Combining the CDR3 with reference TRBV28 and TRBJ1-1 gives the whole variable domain DVKVTQSSRYLVKRTGEKVFLECVQDMDHENMFWYRQDPGLGLRLIYFSYDVKMKEKGDIPEGYSVSREKKERFSLILESASTNQTSMYLCASTPSWQSMNTEAFFGQGTRLTVV.

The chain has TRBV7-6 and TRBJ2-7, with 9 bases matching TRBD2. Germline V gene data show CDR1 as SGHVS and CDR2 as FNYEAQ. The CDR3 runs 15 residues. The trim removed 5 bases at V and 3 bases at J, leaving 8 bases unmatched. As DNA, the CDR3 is TGTGCCAGCAGCCTAGGACTAGCGCCGATCTACGAGCAGTACTTC. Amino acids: CASSLGLAPIYEQYF.

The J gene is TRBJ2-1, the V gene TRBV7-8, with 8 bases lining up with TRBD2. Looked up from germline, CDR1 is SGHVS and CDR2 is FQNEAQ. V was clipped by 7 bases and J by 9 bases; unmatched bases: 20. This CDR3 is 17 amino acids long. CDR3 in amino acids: CASNSRGAFGRAIEQFF. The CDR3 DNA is TGTGCCAGCAATAGTAGGGGGGCTTTCGGGAGGGCGATTGAGCAGTTCTTC.

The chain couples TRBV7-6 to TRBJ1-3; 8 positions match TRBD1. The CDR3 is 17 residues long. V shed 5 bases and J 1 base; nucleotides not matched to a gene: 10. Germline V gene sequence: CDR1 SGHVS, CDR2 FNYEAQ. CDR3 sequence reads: CASSPVWTGNSGNTIYF. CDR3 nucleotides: TGTGCCAGCAGCCCGGTATGGACAGGGAATTCTGGAAACACCATATATTTT.

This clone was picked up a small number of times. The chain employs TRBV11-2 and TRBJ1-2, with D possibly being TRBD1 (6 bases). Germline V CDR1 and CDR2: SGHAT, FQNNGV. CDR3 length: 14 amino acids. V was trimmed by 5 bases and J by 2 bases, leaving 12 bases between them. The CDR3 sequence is CASSMSTGNYGYTF. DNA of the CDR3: TGTGCCAGCAGCATGTCTACAGGGAACTATGGCTACACCTTC.

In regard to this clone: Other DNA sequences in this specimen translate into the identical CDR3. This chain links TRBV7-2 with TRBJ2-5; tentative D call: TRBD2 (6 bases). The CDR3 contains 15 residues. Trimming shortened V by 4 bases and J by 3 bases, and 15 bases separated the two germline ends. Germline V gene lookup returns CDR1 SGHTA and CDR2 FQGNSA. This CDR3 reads CASSSAGTSKETQYF. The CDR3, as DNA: TGTGCCAGCAGCTCGGCCGGCACTAGCAAAGAGACCCAGTACTTC.

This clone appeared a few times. CDR3 bases: TGCAGCGTTGACCATGAGACAGCCTCTAATGCTAACTATGGCTACACCTTC. Protein product: CSVDHETASNANYGYTF. This sequence joins TRBV29-1 and TRBJ1-2, with D perhaps TRBD1 (5 bases). Germline CDR1 is SQVTM and CDR2 is ANQGSEA. The CDR3 runs to 17 residues. Trimming pared 3 bases from V and 0 bases from J, leaving 20 bases between.

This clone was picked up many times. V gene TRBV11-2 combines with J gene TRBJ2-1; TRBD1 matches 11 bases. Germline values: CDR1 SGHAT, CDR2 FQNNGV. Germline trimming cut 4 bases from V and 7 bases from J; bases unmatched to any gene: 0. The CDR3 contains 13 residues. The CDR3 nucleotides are TGTGCCAGCAGCTGGGACAGGGGGAATGAGCAGTTCTTC. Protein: CASSWDRGNEQFF. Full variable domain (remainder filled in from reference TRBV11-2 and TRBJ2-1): EAGVAQSPRYKIIEKRQSVAFWCNPISGHATLYWYQQILGQGPKLLIQFQNNGVVDDSQLPKDRFSAERLKGVDSTLKIQPAKLEDSAVYLCASSWDRGNEQFFGPGTRLTVL.

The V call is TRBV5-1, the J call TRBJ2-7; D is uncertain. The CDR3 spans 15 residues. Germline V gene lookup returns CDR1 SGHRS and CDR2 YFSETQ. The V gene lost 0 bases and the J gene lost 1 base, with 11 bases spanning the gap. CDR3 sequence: CASSLGQVSSYEQYF. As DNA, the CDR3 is TGCGCCAGCAGCTTGGGGCAGGTTAGTTCCTACGAGCAGTACTTC.

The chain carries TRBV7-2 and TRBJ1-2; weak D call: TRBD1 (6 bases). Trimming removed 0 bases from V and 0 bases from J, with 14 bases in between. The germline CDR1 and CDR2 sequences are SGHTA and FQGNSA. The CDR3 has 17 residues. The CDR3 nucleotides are TGTGCCAGCAGCTTAGCTGGGACAAGCTACTCTAACTATGGCTACACCTTC. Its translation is CASSLAGTSYSNYGYTF.

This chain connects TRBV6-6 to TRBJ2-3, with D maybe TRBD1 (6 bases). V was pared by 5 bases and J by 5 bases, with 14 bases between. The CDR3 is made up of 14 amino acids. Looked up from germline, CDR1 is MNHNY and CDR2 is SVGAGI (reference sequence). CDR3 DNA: TGTGCCAGCAGTCAATGGACAGAAAAAGATACGCAGTATTTT. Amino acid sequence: CASSQWTEKDTQYF.

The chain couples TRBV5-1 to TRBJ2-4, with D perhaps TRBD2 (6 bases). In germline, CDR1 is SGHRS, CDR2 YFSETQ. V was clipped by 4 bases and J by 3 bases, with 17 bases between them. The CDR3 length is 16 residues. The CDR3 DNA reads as TGCGCCAGCAGCCCAGCCGGCGGGGCCCTCAAAAACATTCAGTACTTC. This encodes CASSPAGGALKNIQYF.

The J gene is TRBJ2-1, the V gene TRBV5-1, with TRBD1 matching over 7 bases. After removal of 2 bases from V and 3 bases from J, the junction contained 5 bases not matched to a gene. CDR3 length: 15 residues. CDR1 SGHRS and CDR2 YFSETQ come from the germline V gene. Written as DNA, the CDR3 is TGCGCCAGCAGCTTAGGGGGACAGCTCTACAATGAGCAGTTCTTC. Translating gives CASSLGGQLYNEQFF.

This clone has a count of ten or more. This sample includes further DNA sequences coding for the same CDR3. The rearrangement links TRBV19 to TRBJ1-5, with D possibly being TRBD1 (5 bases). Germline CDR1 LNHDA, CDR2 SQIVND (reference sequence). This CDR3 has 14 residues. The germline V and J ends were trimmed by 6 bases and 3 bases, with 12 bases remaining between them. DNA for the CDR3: TGTGCCAGTAGCCGACAGAATTCCAATCAGCCCCAGCATTTT. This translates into CASSRQNSNQPQHF. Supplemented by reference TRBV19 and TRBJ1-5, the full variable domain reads DGGITQSPKYLFRKEGQNVTLSCEQNLNHDAMYWYRQDPGQGLRLIYYSQIVNDFQKGDIAEGYSVSREKKESFPLTVTSAQKNPTAFYLCASSRQNSNQPQHFGDGTRLSIL.

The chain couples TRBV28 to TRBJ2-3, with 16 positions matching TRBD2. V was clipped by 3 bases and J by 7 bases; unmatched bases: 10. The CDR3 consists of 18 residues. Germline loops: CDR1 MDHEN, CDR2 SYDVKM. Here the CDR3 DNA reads TGTGCCAGCAGTTTGAGGGGACTAGCGGGAGGGGATGCACATACGCAGTATTTT. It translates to CASSLRGLAGGDAHTQYF. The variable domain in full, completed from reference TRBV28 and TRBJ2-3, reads DVKVTQSSRYLVKRTGEKVFLECVQDMDHENMFWYRQDPGLGLRLIYFSYDVKMKEKGDIPEGYSVSREKKERFSLILESASTNQTSMYLCASSLRGLAGGDAHTQYFGPGTRLTVL.

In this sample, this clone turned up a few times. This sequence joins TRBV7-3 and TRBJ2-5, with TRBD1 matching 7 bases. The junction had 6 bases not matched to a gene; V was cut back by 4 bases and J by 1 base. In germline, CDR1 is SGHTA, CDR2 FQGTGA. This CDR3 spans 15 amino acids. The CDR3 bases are TGTGCCAGCAGCTACGCCCAGGGGGTCCAAGAGACCCAGTACTTC. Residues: CASSYAQGVQETQYF. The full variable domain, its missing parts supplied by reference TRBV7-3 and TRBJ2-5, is GAGVSQTPSNKVTEKGKYVELRCDPISGHTALYWYRQSLGQGPEFLIYFQGTGAADDSGLPNDRFFAVRPEGSVSTLKIQRTERGDSAVYLCASSYAQGVQETQYFGPGTRLLVL.

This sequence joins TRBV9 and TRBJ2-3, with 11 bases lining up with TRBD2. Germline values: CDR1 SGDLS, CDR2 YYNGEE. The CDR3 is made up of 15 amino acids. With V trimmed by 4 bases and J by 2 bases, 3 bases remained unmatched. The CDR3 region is CASSKTSGTTDTQYF. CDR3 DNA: TGTGCCAGCAGCAAGACTAGCGGGACCACAGATACGCAGTATTTT.

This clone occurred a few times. The CDR3 DNA reads TGCAGCGTTGATTCTGGGGGGGCAGGAGAGACCCAGTACTTC. Amino acids: CSVDSGGAGETQYF. V and J are TRBV29-1 and TRBJ2-5, with D maybe TRBD2 (7 bases). Trimming removed 3 bases from V and 4 bases from J, with 15 bases in between. CDR1 is SQVTM, CDR2 ANQGSEA, per germline. The CDR3 runs 14 residues.

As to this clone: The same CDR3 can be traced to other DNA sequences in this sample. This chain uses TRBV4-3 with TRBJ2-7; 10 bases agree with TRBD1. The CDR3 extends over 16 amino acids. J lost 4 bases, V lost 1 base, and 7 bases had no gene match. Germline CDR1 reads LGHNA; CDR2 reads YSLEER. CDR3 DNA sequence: TGCGCCAGCAGCCAAGGGCTGACAGGGGGCGCGTACGAGCAGTACTTC. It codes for CASSQGLTGGAYEQYF.

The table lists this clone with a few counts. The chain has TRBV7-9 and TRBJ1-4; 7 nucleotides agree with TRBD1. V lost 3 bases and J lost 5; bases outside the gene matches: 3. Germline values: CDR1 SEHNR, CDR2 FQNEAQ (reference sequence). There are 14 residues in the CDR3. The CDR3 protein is CASSFGTVNEKLFF. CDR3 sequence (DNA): TGTGCCAGCAGCTTCGGGACAGTGAATGAAAAACTGTTTTTT.

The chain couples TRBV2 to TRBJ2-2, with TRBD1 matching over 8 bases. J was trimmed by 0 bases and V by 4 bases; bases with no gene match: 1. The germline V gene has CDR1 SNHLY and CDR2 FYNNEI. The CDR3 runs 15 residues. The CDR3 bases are TGTGCCAGCAGTGTACAGGGGGCGAACACCGGGGAGCTGTTTTTT. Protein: CASSVQGANTGELFF.

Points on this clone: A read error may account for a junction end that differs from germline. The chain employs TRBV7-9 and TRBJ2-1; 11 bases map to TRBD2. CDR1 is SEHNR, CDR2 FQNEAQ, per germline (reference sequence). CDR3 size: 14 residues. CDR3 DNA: TGTGCCAGCAGCGTAGCGGGAGGGGGCAATGAGCAGTTCTTC. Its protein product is CASSVAGGGNEQFF.

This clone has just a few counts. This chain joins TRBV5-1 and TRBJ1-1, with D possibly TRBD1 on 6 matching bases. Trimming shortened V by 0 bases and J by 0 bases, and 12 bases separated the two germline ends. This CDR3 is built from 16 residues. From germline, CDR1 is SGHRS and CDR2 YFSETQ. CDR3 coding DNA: TGCGCCAGCAGCTTGGAGCAGGGGCCCATGAACACTGAAGCTTTCTTT. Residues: CASSLEQGPMNTEAFF.

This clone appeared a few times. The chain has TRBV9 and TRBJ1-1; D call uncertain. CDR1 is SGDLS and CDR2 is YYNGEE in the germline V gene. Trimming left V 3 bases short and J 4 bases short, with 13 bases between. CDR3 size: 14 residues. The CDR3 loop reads CASSAGLEATEAFF. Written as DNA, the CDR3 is TGTGCCAGCAGCGCGGGTCTGGAGGCCACTGAAGCTTTCTTT.